This T cell receptor beta chain was identified during a study of cytotoxic CD8 clonotypes in ibrutinib-treated CLL. Clones were read by immunoSEQ multiplex PCR, and TCRdb kept only the in-frame ones, dropping some. The table records just over 200,000 clones, roughly 77% of them present only once. CDR3 size: 12 residues. Germline CDR1 and CDR2: SQVTM and ANQGSEA. The V and J ends lost 4 bases and 5 bases respectively, with 12 bases between them. V is TRBV29-1 and J is TRBJ2-7; tentatively, D is TRBD1 (6 bases). The sequencing here drew on PBMCs, taken after 12 months of ibrutinib treatment. The clonotype originates from a human donor with chronic lymphocytic leukemia. DNA for the CDR3: TGCAGCGTTGCCTGGACAGTAAACGAGCAGTACTTC. It specifies CSVAWTVNEQYF.